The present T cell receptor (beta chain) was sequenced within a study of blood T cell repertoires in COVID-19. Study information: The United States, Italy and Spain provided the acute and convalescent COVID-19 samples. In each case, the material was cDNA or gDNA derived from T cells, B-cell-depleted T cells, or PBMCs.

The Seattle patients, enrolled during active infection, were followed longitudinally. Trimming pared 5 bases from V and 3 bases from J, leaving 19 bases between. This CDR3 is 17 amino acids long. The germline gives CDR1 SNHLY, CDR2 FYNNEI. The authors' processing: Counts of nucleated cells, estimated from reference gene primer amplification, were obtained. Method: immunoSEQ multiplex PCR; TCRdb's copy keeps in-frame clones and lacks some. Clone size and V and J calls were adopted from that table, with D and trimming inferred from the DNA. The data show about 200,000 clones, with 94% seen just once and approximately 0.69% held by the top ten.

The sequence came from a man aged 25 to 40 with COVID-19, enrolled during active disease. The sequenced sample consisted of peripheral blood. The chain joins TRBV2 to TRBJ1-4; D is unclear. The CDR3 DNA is TGTGCCAGCAGTCGGGAGGCGGGTAGTTTTTCTAATGAAAAACTGTTTTTT. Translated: CASSREAGSFSNEKLFF.